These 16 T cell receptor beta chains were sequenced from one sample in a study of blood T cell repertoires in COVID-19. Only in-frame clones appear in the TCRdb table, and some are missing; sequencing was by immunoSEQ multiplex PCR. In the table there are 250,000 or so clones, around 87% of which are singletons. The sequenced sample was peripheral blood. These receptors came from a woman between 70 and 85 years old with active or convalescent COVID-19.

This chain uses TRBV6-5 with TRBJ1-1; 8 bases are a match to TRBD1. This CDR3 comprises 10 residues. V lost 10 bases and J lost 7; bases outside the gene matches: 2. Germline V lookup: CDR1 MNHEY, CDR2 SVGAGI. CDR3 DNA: TGTGCCATAGGGACAGGTGAAGCTTTCTTT. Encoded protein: CAIGTGEAFF.

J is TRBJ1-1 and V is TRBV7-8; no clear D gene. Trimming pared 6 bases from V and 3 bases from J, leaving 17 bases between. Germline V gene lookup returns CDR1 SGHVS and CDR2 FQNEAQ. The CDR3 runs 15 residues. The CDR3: CASSPTGGRYTEAFF. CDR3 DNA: TGTGCCAGCAGTCCCACGGGAGGGCGGTACACTGAAGCTTTCTTT.

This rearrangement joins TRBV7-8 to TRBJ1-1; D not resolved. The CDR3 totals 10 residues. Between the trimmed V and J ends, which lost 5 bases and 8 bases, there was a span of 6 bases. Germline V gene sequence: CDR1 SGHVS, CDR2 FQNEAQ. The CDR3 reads CASSDGEAFF. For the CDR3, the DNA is TGTGCCAGCAGCGATGGCGAAGCTTTCTTT.

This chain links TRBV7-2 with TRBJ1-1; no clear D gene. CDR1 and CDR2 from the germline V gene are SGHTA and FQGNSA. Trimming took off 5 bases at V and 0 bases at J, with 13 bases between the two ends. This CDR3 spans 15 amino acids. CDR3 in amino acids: CASSPSGGLNTEAFF. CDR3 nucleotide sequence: TGTGCCAGCAGCCCCTCCGGAGGCTTGAACACTGAAGCTTTCTTT.

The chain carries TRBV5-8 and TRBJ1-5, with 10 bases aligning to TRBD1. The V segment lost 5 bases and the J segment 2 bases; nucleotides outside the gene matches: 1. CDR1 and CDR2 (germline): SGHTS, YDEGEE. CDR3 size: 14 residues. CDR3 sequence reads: CASRGTGGNQPQHF. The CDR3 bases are TGTGCCAGCAGGGGGACAGGGGGCAATCAGCCCCAGCATTTT.

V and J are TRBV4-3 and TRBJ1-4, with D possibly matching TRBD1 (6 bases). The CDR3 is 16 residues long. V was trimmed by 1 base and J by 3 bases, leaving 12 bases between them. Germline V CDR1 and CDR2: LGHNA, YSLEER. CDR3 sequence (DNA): TGCGCCAGCAGCCAAGGGCCTCCAGGGGCTAATGAAAAACTGTTTTTT. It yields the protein CASSQGPPGANEKLFF.

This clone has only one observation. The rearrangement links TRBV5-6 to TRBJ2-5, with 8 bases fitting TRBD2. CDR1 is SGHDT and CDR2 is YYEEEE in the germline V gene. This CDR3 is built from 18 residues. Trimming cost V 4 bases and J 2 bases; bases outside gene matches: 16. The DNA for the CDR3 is TGTGCCAGCAGCCCCGGGCCCCGGGGGGGCCTTCGACAAGAGACCCAGTACTTC. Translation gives CASSPGPRGGLRQETQYF.

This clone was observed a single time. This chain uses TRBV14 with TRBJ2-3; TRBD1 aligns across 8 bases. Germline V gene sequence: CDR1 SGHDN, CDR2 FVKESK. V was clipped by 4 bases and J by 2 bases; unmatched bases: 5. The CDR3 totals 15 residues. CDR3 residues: CASSPFRGLTDTQYF. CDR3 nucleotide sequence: TGTGCCAGCAGCCCCTTCAGGGGGCTCACAGATACGCAGTATTTT.

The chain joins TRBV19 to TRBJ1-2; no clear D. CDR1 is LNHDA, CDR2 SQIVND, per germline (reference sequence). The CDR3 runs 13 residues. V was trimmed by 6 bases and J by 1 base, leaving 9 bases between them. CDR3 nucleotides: TGTGCCAGTAGCCTCAGATTTAACTATGGCTACACCTTC. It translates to CASSLRFNYGYTF.

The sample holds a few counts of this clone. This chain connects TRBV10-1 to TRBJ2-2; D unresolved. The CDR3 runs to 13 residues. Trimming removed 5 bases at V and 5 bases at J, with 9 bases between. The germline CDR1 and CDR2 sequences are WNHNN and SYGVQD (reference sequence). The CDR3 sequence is CASSRSLTGELFF. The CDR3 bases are TGCGCCAGCAGTCGGTCCCTTACCGGGGAGCTGTTTTTT.

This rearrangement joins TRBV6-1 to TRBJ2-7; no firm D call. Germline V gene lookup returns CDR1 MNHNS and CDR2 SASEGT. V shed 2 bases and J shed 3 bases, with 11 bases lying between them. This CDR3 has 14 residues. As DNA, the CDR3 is TGTGCCAGCAGTGAATACCCAGGTTACTACGAGCAGTACTTC. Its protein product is CASSEYPGYYEQYF.

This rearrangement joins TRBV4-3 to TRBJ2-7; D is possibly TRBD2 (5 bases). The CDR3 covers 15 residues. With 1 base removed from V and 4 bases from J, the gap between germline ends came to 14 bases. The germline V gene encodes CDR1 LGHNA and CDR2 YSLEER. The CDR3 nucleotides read TGCGCCAGCAGCCAAGTTCGGCGGGTGGGTTACGAGCAGTACTTC. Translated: CASSQVRRVGYEQYF.

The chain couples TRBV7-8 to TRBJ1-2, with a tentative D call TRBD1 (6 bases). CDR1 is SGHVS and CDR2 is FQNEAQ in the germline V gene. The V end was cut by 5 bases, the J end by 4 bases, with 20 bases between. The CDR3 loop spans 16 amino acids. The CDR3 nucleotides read TGTGCCAGCAGCCTATCGGCGAACGGACAGCTCTATGGCTACACCTTC. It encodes CASSLSANGQLYGYTF.

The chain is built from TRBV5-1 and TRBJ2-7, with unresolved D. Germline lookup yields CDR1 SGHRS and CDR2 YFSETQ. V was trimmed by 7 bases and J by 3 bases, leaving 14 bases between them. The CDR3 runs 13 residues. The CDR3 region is CASASPPHYEQYF. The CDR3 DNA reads TGCGCCAGCGCCTCGCCGCCACACTACGAGCAGTACTTC.

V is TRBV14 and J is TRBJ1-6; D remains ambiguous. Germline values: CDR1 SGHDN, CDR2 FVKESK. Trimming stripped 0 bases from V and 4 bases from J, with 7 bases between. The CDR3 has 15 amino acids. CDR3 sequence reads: CASSQDITYNSPLHF. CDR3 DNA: TGTGCCAGCAGCCAAGACATAACTTATAATTCACCCCTCCACTTT.

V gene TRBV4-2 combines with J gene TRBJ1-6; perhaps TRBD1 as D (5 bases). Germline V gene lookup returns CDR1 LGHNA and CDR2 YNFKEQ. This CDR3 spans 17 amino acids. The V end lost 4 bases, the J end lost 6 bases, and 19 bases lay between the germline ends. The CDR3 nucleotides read TGTGCCAGCAGCCGAGACCCAAGACAGAGCATTAATTCACCCCTCCACTTT. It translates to CASSRDPRQSINSPLHF.